These 20 T cell receptor beta chains originate from one sample sequenced in a study of cytomegalovirus exposure and HLA in healthy donors. The PCR made use of 60 Vbeta and 13 Jbeta primers. Measured with immunoSEQ multiplex PCR; TCRdb has only the in-frame clones, and not every one. The data contain about 78,000 clones, around 70% of them singletons. Specimen: PBMCs. All receptors come from a woman aged 40 to 50 in good health and CMV-seropositive.

The V gene is TRBV19, the J gene TRBJ1-1; possible D gene TRBD1, 6 bases. V lost 3 bases and J 1 base, leaving 15 bases between the germline ends. The CDR3 loop spans 16 amino acids. Germline V lookup: CDR1 LNHDA, CDR2 SQIVND (reference sequence). CDR3 in DNA: TGTGCCAGTAGTATGACCGCAGCAGGGGAGAACACTGAAGCTTTCTTT. It yields the protein CASSMTAAGENTEAFF.

This clone was counted once. This rearrangement joins TRBV10-3 to TRBJ1-1; unclear D gene. This CDR3 is built from 14 residues. V was shortened by 0 bases and J by 7 bases, with 12 bases between the two germline ends. The germline gives CDR1 ENHRY, CDR2 SYGVKD. The CDR3 bases are TGTGCCATCAGTGAGTCGAGAAGTCGCGGTGAAGCTTTCTTT. Translation: CAISESRSRGEAFF.

The CDR3: CASSLGAGEKLFF. CDR3 in DNA: TGTGCCAGCAGCTTAGGGGCCGGTGAAAAACTGTTTTTT. This chain joins TRBV11-2 and TRBJ1-4; no reliable D call. With 1 base removed from V and 7 bases from J, the gap between germline ends came to 7 bases. The V gene's germline CDR1 is SGHAT and CDR2 FQNNGV. This CDR3 contains 13 residues.

This chain connects TRBV18 to TRBJ1-4, with TRBD1 as a possible D gene (5 bases). The CDR3 is made up of 16 amino acids. Between the trimmed V and J ends, which lost 5 bases and 3 bases, there was a span of 16 bases. Germline CDR1 and CDR2: KGHSH and LQKENI. The CDR3 sequence is CASSGQQAISNEKLFF. As DNA, the CDR3 is TGTGCCAGCTCAGGACAACAGGCAATTTCTAATGAAAAACTGTTTTTT.

This clone has just a few counts. V gene TRBV6-1 combines with J gene TRBJ2-5, with D possibly being TRBD1 (5 bases). The J call may be incorrect, as the DNA end agrees better with TRBJ2-7. Per germline, CDR1 MNHNS and CDR2 SASEGT. This CDR3 has 15 residues. CDR3 sequence: CASSEVVGVPYEQYF. Written as DNA, the CDR3 is TGTGCCAGCAGTGAAGTTGTAGGGGTCCCCTACGAGCAGTACTTC.

The chain has TRBV19 and TRBJ1-2; D might be TRBD1 (6 bases). CDR3 length: 13 amino acids. Germline CDR1 LNHDA, CDR2 SQIVND (reference sequence). Between the trimmed V and J ends, which lost 4 bases and 8 bases, there was a span of 14 bases. This chain's CDR3 is CASSTRQAVGYTF. CDR3 DNA sequence: TGTGCCAGTAGTACCCGACAGGCGGTCGGCTACACCTTC.

The chain is built from TRBV28 and TRBJ1-4; D might be TRBD1 (5 bases). This CDR3 has 15 amino acids. The V gene lost 5 bases and the J gene lost 3 bases, with 13 bases spanning the gap. CDR1 and CDR2 (germline): MDHEN, SYDVKM. The CDR3 coding sequence is TGTGCCAGCAGTCCCCGGGGGACGGCTAATGAAAAACTGTTTTTT. It specifies CASSPRGTANEKLFF. Complete variable domain (other parts from reference TRBV28 and TRBJ1-4): DVKVTQSSRYLVKRTGEKVFLECVQDMDHENMFWYRQDPGLGLRLIYFSYDVKMKEKGDIPEGYSVSREKKERFSLILESASTNQTSMYLCASSPRGTANEKLFFGSGTQLSVL.

This chain joins TRBV4-1 and TRBJ2-6, with TRBD1 matching 10 bases. This CDR3 region has 19 residues. CDR1 is MGHRA, CDR2 YSYEKL, per germline. Unmatched junction bases numbered 8, after V lost 0 bases and J lost 3 bases. CDR3 in DNA: TGCGCCAGCAGCCAAGATAGGAGACAGGGGGCACGTGGGGCCAACGTCCTGACTTTC. It encodes CASSQDRRQGARGANVLTF.

The rearrangement joins TRBV5-8 to TRBJ1-6; 10 bases agree with TRBD1. The CDR3 loop spans 16 amino acids. J gave up 10 bases and V 1 base, and 8 bases lay outside the gene matches. Per germline, CDR1 SGHTS and CDR2 YDEGEE. CDR3 sequence (DNA): TGTGCCAGCAGCTTGTGGGACAGGGGCCGAGGATCACCCCTCCACTTT. Residues: CASSLWDRGRGSPLHF.

This clone occurred once. V is TRBV7-9 and J is TRBJ1-1; D ambiguous. V gave up 5 bases and J gave up 0 bases, with 13 bases separating them. The CDR3 is 15 amino acids. The germline V gene encodes CDR1 SEHNR and CDR2 FQNEAQ (reference sequence). The CDR3: CASSTQTQLNTEAFF. CDR3 bases: TGTGCCAGCAGCACACAGACACAGTTGAACACTGAAGCTTTCTTT.

This chain uses TRBV6-5 with TRBJ2-1; 9 bases are shared with TRBD2. The ends lost 0 bases at V and 7 bases at J; junction bases unmatched: 7. The CDR3 covers 16 residues. Germline CDR1 is MNHEY and CDR2 is SVGAGI. CDR3 amino acids: CASSYSSGGFGNEQFF. The CDR3 nucleotides are TGTGCCAGCAGTTACTCGAGCGGGGGGTTTGGGAATGAGCAGTTCTTC.

Points on this clone: At the DNA level, this CDR3 is encoded by other sequences in the same sample as well. The chain combines TRBV27 with TRBJ2-7; D unresolved. Deletions cut 0 bases from V and 4 bases from J, with 7 bases between. This CDR3 is built from 13 residues. Germline V gives CDR1 MNHEY, CDR2 SMNVEV (reference sequence). CDR3 sequence: CASSLSRSYEQYF. Here the CDR3 DNA reads TGTGCCAGCAGTTTATCGCGCTCTTACGAGCAGTACTTC.

The chain joins TRBV28 to TRBJ2-3, with 9 bases fitting TRBD1. The CDR3 loop spans 13 amino acids. V lost 10 bases to trimming and J lost 0 bases; unmatched junction nucleotides: 2. Germline-derived CDR1 and CDR2 are MDHEN and SYDVKM. The DNA of the CDR3 is TGTGCCACGGGACAGGGTAGCACAGATACGCAGTATTTT. Its protein product is CATGQGSTDTQYF.

The chain carries TRBV7-2 and TRBJ2-5; 8 nucleotides agree with TRBD1. V trimming: 5 bases; J trimming: 4 bases; junction bases outside the gene matches: 9. From germline, CDR1 is SGHTA and CDR2 FQGNSA. CDR3 size: 15 residues. CDR3 sequence: CASSPGQGRGETQYF. CDR3 sequence (DNA): TGTGCCAGCAGCCCCGGACAGGGTCGGGGAGAGACCCAGTACTTC.

The chain joins TRBV7-6 to TRBJ1-2, with 8 bases aligning to TRBD1. The CDR3 length is 13 residues. The germline CDR1 and CDR2 sequences are SGHVS and FNYEAQ. The V gene end was trimmed by 4 bases and the J gene end by 8 bases; junction bases not matched to a gene: 6. CDR3: CASSSNRGEGYTF. CDR3 coding DNA: TGTGCCAGCAGCTCAAACAGGGGGGAGGGCTACACCTTC.

V is TRBV21-1 and J is TRBJ2-7; the table's D call TRBD2 went unverified against the DNA. TRBV21-1 is a pseudogene locus. There are 14 residues in the CDR3. The CDR3 DNA sequence: TGTGCCAGCAGCCCGGGACTCCGCATTTACGAGCAGTACTTC. Translating it yields CASSPGLRIYEQYF.

V and J are TRBV7-9 and TRBJ2-7, with a weak D call TRBD1 (7 bases). CDR1 is SEHNR and CDR2 is FQNEAQ in the germline V gene (reference sequence). CDR3 length: 16 amino acids. V was cut by 1 base and J by 7 bases, with 20 bases left in between. CDR3 in amino acids: CASSLDSRPGGYEQYF. The CDR3 DNA reads TGTGCCAGCAGCTTAGATTCTCGACCAGGGGGGTATGAGCAGTACTTC.

J is TRBJ2-7 and V is TRBV5-1; a possible D gene is TRBD1 (5 bases). CDR1 and CDR2 (germline): SGHRS, YFSETQ. The CDR3 has 13 amino acids. Between the trimmed V and J ends, which lost 2 bases and 0 bases, there was a span of 6 bases. The CDR3 DNA sequence: TGCGCCAGCAGCTTACAGGCCTCCTACGAGCAGTACTTC. Encoded protein: CASSLQASYEQYF. The variable domain in full, with the rest retrieved from reference TRBV5-1 and TRBJ2-7, is KAGVTQTPRYLIKTRGQQVTLSCSPISGHRSVSWYQQTPGQGLQFLFEYFSETQRNKGNFPGRFSGRQFSNSRSEMNVSTLELGDSALYLCASSLQASYEQYFGPGTRLTVT.

This sequence joins TRBV7-8 and TRBJ1-1; the D is unclear. Trimming cost V 2 bases and J 2 bases, with 9 bases left between them. The CDR3 loop spans 14 amino acids. Germline V gene lookup returns CDR1 SGHVS and CDR2 FQNEAQ. CDR3 nucleotide sequence: TGTGCCAGCAGCTTATCTATCCTTAACACTGAAGCTTTCTTT. This sequence encodes CASSLSILNTEAFF.

The V and J genes are TRBV14 and TRBJ2-6, with D unclear. Germline lookup yields CDR1 SGHDN and CDR2 FVKESK. The length of the CDR3 is 15 residues. V lost 1 base to trimming and J lost 6 bases, with 10 bases between them. CDR3 sequence (DNA): TGTGCCAGCAGCCAAGTTGATCGAGAGGCCAACGTCCTGACTTTC. Translating gives CASSQVDREANVLTF.